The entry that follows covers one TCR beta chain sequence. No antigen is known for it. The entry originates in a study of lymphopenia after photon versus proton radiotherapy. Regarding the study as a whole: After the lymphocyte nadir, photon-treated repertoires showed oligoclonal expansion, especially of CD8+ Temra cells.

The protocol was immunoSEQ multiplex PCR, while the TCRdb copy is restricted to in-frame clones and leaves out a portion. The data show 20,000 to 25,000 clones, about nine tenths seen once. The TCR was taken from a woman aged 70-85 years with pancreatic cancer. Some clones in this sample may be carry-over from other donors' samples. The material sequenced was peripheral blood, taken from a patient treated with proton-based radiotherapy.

For the CDR3, the DNA is TGTGCCAGTGCAAACCGTGATGGGTTTTCCTACAATGAGCAGTTCTTC. Its translation: CASANRDGFSYNEQFF. The genes are TRBV19 and TRBJ2-1, with D hard to call. This CDR3 has 16 residues. Germline-derived CDR1 and CDR2 are LNHDA and SQIVND (reference sequence). Trimming left V 8 bases short and J 1 base short, with 18 bases between.